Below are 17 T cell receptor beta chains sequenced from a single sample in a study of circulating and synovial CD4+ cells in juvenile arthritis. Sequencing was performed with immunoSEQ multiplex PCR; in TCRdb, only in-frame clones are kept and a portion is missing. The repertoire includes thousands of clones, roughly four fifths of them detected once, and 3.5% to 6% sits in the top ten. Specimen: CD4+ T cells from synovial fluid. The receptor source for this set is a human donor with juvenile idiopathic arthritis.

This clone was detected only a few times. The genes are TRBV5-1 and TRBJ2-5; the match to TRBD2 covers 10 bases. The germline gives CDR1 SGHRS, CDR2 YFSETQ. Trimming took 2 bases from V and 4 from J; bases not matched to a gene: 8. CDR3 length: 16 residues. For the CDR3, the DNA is TGCGCCAGCAGCTTATCTAGCGGGAGCGGGACAGAGACCCAGTACTTC. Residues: CASSLSSGSGTETQYF. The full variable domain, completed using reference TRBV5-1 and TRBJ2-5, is KAGVTQTPRYLIKTRGQQVTLSCSPISGHRSVSWYQQTPGQGLQFLFEYFSETQRNKGNFPGRFSGRQFSNSRSEMNVSTLELGDSALYLCASSLSSGSGTETQYFGPGTRLLVL.

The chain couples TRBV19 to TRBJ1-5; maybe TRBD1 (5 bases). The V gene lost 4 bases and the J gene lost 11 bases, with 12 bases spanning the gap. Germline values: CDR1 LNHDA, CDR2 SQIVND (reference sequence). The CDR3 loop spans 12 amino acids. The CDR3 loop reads CASSRNRRAQHF. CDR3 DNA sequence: TGTGCCAGTAGTAGAAACAGGAGGGCCCAGCATTTT. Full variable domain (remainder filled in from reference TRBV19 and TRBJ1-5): DGGITQSPKYLFRKEGQNVTLSCEQNLNHDAMYWYRQDPGQGLRLIYYSQIVNDFQKGDIAEGYSVSREKKESFPLTVTSAQKNPTAFYLCASSRNRRAQHFGDGTRLSIL.

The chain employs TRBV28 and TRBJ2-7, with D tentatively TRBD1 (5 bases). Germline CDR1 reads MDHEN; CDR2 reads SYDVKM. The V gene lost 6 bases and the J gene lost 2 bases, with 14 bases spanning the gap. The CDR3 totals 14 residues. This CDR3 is CASSQSAGTYEQYF. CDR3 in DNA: TGTGCCAGCAGCCAATCGGCAGGGACCTACGAGCAGTACTTC.

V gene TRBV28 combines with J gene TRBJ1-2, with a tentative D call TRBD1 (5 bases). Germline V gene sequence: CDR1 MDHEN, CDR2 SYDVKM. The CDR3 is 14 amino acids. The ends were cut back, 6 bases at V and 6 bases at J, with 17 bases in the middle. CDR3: CASRPGGGQHGYTF. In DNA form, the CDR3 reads TGTGCCAGCAGACCGGGGGGGGGTCAGCATGGCTACACCTTC.

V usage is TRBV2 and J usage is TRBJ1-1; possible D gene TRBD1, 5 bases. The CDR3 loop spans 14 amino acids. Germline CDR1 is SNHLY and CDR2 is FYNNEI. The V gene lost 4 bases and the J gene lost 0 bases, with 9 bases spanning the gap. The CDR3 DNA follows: TGTGCCAGCAGTGTGGAGACAGTGAACACTGAAGCTTTCTTT. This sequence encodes CASSVETVNTEAFF.

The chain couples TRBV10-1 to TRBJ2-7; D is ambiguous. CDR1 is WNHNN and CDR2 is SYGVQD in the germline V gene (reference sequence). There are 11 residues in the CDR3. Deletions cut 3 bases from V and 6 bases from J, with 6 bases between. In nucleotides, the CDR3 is TGCGCCAGCAGTGAAACGGGCGAGCAGTACTTC. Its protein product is CASSETGEQYF.

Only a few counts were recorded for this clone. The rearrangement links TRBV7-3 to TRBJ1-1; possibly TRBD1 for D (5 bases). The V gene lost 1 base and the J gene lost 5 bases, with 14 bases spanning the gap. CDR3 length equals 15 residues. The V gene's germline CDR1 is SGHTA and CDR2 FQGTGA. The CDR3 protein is CASSLRAGKRTEAFF. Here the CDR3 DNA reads TGTGCCAGCAGCTTAAGGGCAGGGAAAAGGACTGAAGCTTTCTTT.

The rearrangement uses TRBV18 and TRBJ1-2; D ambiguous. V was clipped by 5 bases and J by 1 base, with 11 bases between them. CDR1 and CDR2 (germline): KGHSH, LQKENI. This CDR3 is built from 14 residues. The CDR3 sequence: CASSSREFNYGYTF. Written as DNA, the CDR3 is TGTGCCAGCTCATCCCGGGAATTTAACTATGGCTACACCTTC.

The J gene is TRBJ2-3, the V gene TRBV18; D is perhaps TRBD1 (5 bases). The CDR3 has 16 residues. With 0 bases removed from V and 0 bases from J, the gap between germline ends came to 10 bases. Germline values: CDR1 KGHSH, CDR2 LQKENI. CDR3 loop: CASSPPGRSSTDTQYF. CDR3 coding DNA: TGTGCCAGCTCACCACCGGGGCGATCTAGCACAGATACGCAGTATTTT.

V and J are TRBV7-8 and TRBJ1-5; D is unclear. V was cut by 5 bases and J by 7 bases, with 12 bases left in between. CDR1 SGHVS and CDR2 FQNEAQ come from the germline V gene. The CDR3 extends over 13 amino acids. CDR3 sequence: CASSLHVRQPQHF. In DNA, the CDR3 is TGTGCCAGCAGCCTCCACGTACGGCAGCCCCAGCATTTT.

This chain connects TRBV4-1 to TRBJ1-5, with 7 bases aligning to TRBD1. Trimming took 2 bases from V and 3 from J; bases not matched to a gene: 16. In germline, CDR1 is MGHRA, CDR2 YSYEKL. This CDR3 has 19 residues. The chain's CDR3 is CASSQFPLGTDTNNQPQHF. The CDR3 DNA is TGCGCCAGCAGCCAATTTCCCCTCGGGACAGATACAAACAATCAGCCCCAGCATTTT.

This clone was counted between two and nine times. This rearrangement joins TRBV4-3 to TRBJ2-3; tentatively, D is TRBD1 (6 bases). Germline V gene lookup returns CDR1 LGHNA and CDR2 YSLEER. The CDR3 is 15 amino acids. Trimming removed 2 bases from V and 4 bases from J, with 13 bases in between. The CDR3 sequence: CASSQQGRGADTQYF. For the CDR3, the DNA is TGCGCCAGCAGCCAACAGGGCAGGGGAGCAGATACGCAGTATTTT.

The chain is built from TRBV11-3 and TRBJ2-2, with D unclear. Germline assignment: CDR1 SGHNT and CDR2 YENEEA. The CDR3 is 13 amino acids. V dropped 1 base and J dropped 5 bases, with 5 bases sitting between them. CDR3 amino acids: CASSLVQTGELFF. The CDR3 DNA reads TGTGCCAGCAGCTTAGTCCAGACCGGGGAGCTGTTTTTT.

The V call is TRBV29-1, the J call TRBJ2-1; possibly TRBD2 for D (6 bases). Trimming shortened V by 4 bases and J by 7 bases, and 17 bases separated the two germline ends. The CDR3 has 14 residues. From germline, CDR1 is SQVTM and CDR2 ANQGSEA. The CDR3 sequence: CSVAAGGTGNEQFF. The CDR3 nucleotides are TGCAGCGTTGCGGCCGGTGGGACTGGGAATGAGCAGTTCTTC.

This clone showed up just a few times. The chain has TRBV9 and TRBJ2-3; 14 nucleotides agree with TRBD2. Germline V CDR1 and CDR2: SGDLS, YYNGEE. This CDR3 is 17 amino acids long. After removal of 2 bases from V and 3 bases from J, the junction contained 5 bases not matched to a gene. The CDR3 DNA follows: TGTGCCAGCAGCGTCGGACTAGCGGGGGGATGGACAGATACGCAGTATTTT. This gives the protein CASSVGLAGGWTDTQYF.

Here the CDR3 reads CASKRRGNAEAFF. DNA for the CDR3: TGTGCCAGTAAACGCAGGGGAAACGCTGAAGCTTTCTTT. V is TRBV19 and J is TRBJ1-1; D possibly corresponds to TRBD1 (6 bases). The V gene lost 7 bases and the J gene lost 6 bases, with 15 bases spanning the gap. CDR1 and CDR2 from the germline V gene are LNHDA and SQIVND (reference sequence). The CDR3 runs 13 residues.

The CDR3 spells CASSIVRDSYEQYF. The CDR3 DNA sequence: TGTGCCAGTAGTATCGTCAGGGACTCGTACGAGCAGTACTTC. The V gene is TRBV19, the J gene TRBJ2-7; tentatively, D is TRBD2 (6 bases). The CDR3 length is 14 residues. In germline, CDR1 is LNHDA, CDR2 SQIVND (reference sequence). Between the trimmed V and J ends, which lost 3 bases and 4 bases, there was a span of 13 bases.